This passage covers 22 T cell receptor beta chains from one sample sequenced in a study of a mutant IDH1 vaccine in newly diagnosed glioma. No cognate antigen is known for these TCRs. Time point denoted: week 23, last vaccination. Vaccine doses each comprised 300 ug of mutant IDH1 20-mer peptide, with topical imiquimod. TCRdb keeps only in-frame clones here, not all; method: immunoSEQ multiplex PCR. The sample contains about 38,000 clones, roughly 80% of which appear only once. Material: PBMCs, obtained from a glioma patient whose treatment included an IDH1 peptide vaccine. The receptors stem from a middle-aged man with glioma.

The CDR3 sequence: CASSGGRTRGNQPQHF. CDR3 coding DNA: TGTGCCAGCAGTGGTGGGAGAACTCGAGGCAATCAGCCCCAGCATTTT. J is TRBJ1-5 and V is TRBV6-1; no clear D. The ends were cut back, 4 bases at V and 2 bases at J, with 15 bases in the middle. The CDR3 totals 16 residues. Germline V lookup: CDR1 MNHNS, CDR2 SASEGT.

The V call is TRBV18, the J call TRBJ2-5; TRBD2 agrees at 12 bases. Trimming at V came to 2 bases and at J to 8 bases, leaving 9 bases not matched to a gene. Germline CDR1 reads KGHSH; CDR2 reads LQKENI. There are 16 residues in the CDR3. Written as DNA, the CDR3 is TGTGCCAGCTCACCAATAACTAGCGGGGGGTTCGGAACCCAGTACTTC. This gives the protein CASSPITSGGFGTQYF. Full variable domain (outside the CDR3, taken from reference TRBV18 and TRBJ2-5): NAGVMQNPRHLVRRRGQEARLRCSPMKGHSHVYWYRQLPEEGLKFMVYLQKENIIDESGMPKERFSAEFPKEGPSILRIQQVVRGDSAAYFCASSPITSGGFGTQYFGPGTRLLVL.

This sequence joins TRBV5-4 and TRBJ1-4, with 8 bases aligning to TRBD1. Germline CDR1 and CDR2: SGHNT and YYREEE (reference sequence). V trimming: 4 bases; J trimming: 3 bases; junction bases outside the gene matches: 11. This CDR3 is 17 amino acids long. The CDR3, as DNA: TGTGCCAGCAGCACAGGGACAGGTGCTACCTCTAATGAAAAACTGTTTTTT. Translated, it gives CASSTGTGATSNEKLFF.

The chain couples TRBV11-2 to TRBJ2-3, with a tentative D call TRBD1 (6 bases). This CDR3 spans 17 amino acids. Germline V lookup: CDR1 SGHAT, CDR2 FQNNGV. V was trimmed by 5 bases and J by 3 bases, leaving 21 bases between them. Written as DNA, the CDR3 is TGTGCCAGCAGCCTGCATAGGGCAGGGGCCGGTACAGATACGCAGTATTTT. Amino acid sequence: CASSLHRAGAGTDTQYF. The whole variable domain, filled in from reference TRBV11-2 and TRBJ2-3, reads EAGVAQSPRYKIIEKRQSVAFWCNPISGHATLYWYQQILGQGPKLLIQFQNNGVVDDSQLPKDRFSAERLKGVDSTLKIQPAKLEDSAVYLCASSLHRAGAGTDTQYFGPGTRLTVL.

This chain connects TRBV7-9 to TRBJ2-7; D is undetermined. The CDR3 is 16 residues long. Germline CDR1 reads SEHNR; CDR2 reads FQNEAQ (reference sequence). Trimming took 2 bases from V and 0 from J, leaving 14 bases between them. CDR3 protein: CASSLLTTTSSYEQYF. CDR3 DNA sequence: TGTGCCAGCAGCTTACTAACGACGACGAGCTCCTACGAGCAGTACTTC.

This chain uses TRBV2 with TRBJ2-5, with 9 positions matching TRBD2. CDR3 size: 15 residues. V lost 7 bases, J lost 4 bases, and 10 bases stayed unmatched. Germline V gene data show CDR1 as SNHLY and CDR2 as FYNNEI. In DNA, the CDR3 is TGTGCCAGCACCCTGTTGGGCGGGGGGGGAGAGACCCAGTACTTC. As protein: CASTLLGGGGETQYF. Looking up the rest from reference TRBV2 and TRBJ2-5 gives the full variable domain: EPEVTQTPSHQVTQMGQEVILRCVPISNHLYFYWYRQILGQKVEFLVSFYNNEISEKSEIFDDQFSVERPDGSNFTLKIRSTKLEDSAMYFCASTLLGGGGETQYFGPGTRLLVL.

The V gene is TRBV2, the J gene TRBJ2-7; D possibly matches TRBD1 or TRBD2 (5 bases each). The CDR3 length is 12 residues. V was trimmed by 6 bases and J by 6 bases, leaving 12 bases between them. Germline assignment: CDR1 SNHLY and CDR2 FYNNEI. CDR3 DNA sequence: TGTGCCAGCAGGCTCGGGGCGGGCGAGCAGTACTTC. The encoded protein is CASRLGAGEQYF.

This chain connects TRBV4-3 to TRBJ1-2; TRBD1 matches 11 bases. Germline CDR1 reads LGHNA; CDR2 reads YSLEER. After removal of 1 base from V and 5 bases from J, the junction contained 6 bases not matched to a gene. The CDR3 runs 16 residues. CDR3 DNA sequence: TGCGCCAGCAGCCAAGGTGTGGACAGGGGGCCATATGGCTACACCTTC. The encoded protein is CASSQGVDRGPYGYTF.

DNA of the CDR3: TGTGCCAGCAGCGTAGCCAGCGGGAGGTCGACAGATACGCAGTATTTT. Its protein product is CASSVASGRSTDTQYF. The rearrangement joins TRBV9 to TRBJ2-3; 9 bases fit TRBD2. The CDR3 is 16 residues long. The germline gives CDR1 SGDLS, CDR2 YYNGEE. The trim removed 0 bases at V and 3 bases at J, leaving 5 bases unmatched.

This clone was recorded only once. This chain joins TRBV6-5 and TRBJ2-7, with D tentatively TRBD1 or TRBD2 (5 bases each). The V gene's germline CDR1 is MNHEY and CDR2 SVGAGI. The CDR3 loop spans 16 amino acids. V lost 0 bases, J lost 2 bases, and 14 bases lay in between. The CDR3 DNA is TGTGCCAGCAGTTACTCGGGGGTTGAAGGCGCCTACGAGCAGTACTTC. Its translation is CASSYSGVEGAYEQYF.

The chain is built from TRBV4-3 and TRBJ1-4; tentatively, D is TRBD1 (5 bases). Trimming stripped 1 base from V and 14 bases from J, with 11 bases between. CDR1 is LGHNA, CDR2 YSLEER, per germline. The CDR3 contains 12 residues. The CDR3 region is CASSQGGRGLFF. The CDR3 DNA reads as TGCGCCAGCAGCCAAGGGGGGAGAGGGCTGTTTTTT.

The chain carries TRBV2 and TRBJ2-7; 10 positions agree with TRBD1. Germline V gene lookup returns CDR1 SNHLY and CDR2 FYNNEI. This CDR3 contains 13 residues. V lost 10 bases, J lost 5 bases, and 8 bases stayed unmatched. This CDR3 reads CATPGTGAHEQYF. CDR3 nucleotides: TGTGCCACCCCCGGGACAGGGGCGCACGAGCAGTACTTC.

CDR3 loop: CASSPLGLAGDREQYF. The DNA of the CDR3 is TGTGCCAGCTCACCATTGGGACTAGCGGGAGATCGCGAGCAGTACTTC. V and J are TRBV18 and TRBJ2-7, with TRBD2 identical over 14 bases. Per the germline V gene, CDR1 is KGHSH and CDR2 is LQKENI. V lost 2 bases, J lost 6 bases, and 6 bases stayed unmatched. The CDR3 sequence is 16 residues long.

This chain joins TRBV7-2 and TRBJ1-1, with 7 bases matching TRBD1. CDR1 and CDR2 from the germline V gene are SGHTA and FQGNSA. After removal of 5 bases from V and 10 bases from J, the junction contained 7 bases not matched to a gene. This CDR3 region has 12 residues. The CDR3: CASSLRTGGAFF. DNA of the CDR3: TGTGCCAGCAGCCTAAGGACAGGAGGAGCTTTCTTT.

This chain uses TRBV11-3 with TRBJ2-1, with a tentative D call TRBD1 (6 bases). CDR1 is SGHNT, CDR2 YENEEA, per germline. V lost 2 bases to trimming and J lost 7 bases, with 12 bases between them. The CDR3 length is 14 residues. The CDR3 spells CASSLNRVVNEQFF. The CDR3 bases are TGTGCCAGCAGCTTAAACAGGGTCGTAAATGAGCAGTTCTTC.

The chain links TRBV7-2 to TRBJ2-5, with 10 bases matching TRBD2. The CDR3 contains 15 residues. J was trimmed by 5 bases and V by 5 bases; bases with no gene match: 8. Germline loops: CDR1 SGHTA, CDR2 FQGNSA. The CDR3 is CASSPRAGGEETQYF. The DNA of the CDR3 is TGTGCCAGCAGCCCAAGAGCGGGAGGGGAGGAGACCCAGTACTTC.

This clone was counted only a few times. The chain couples TRBV4-3 to TRBJ1-6; D unclear. The germline CDR1 and CDR2 sequences are LGHNA and YSLEER. This CDR3 comprises 13 residues. V was shortened by 0 bases and J by 11 bases, with 8 bases between the two germline ends. Here the CDR3 reads CASSQDGGTPLHF. DNA for the CDR3: TGCGCCAGCAGCCAAGATGGAGGGACACCCCTCCACTTT.

The chain links TRBV19 to TRBJ1-6, with 8 nucleotides matching TRBD1. There are 13 residues in the CDR3. Germline trimming cut 6 bases from V and 10 bases from J; bases unmatched to any gene: 5. Germline V gives CDR1 LNHDA, CDR2 SQIVND (reference sequence). As DNA, the CDR3 is TGTGCCAGTAGAGACAGGGGAGGCTCACCCCTCCACTTT. Translated: CASRDRGGSPLHF.

The genes are TRBV5-6 and TRBJ1-1, with unresolved D. CDR3 length: 16 residues. Between the trimmed V and J ends, which lost 1 base and 2 bases, there was a span of 15 bases. CDR1 SGHDT and CDR2 YYEEEE come from the germline V gene. CDR3 residues: CASSLLSAGDNTEAFF. Here the CDR3 DNA reads TGTGCCAGCAGCTTGTTATCTGCAGGCGATAACACTGAAGCTTTCTTT.

The V and J genes are TRBV5-1 and TRBJ2-7, with 7 bases aligning to TRBD1. The J segment lost 1 base and the V segment lost 0 bases, leaving 7 bases of the junction unmatched. The CDR3 has 16 residues. Germline V gene lookup returns CDR1 SGHRS and CDR2 YFSETQ. DNA of the CDR3: TGCGCCAGCAGCTTGGGGCCGGGACAGCCATCCTACGAGCAGTACTTC. Its translation is CASSLGPGQPSYEQYF.

V usage is TRBV4-1 and J usage is TRBJ2-5; possible D gene TRBD2, 7 bases. The J call could be wrong; TRBJ2-7 is a better fit for the DNA end. The CDR3 consists of 14 residues. Germline assignment: CDR1 MGHRA and CDR2 YSYEKL. The CDR3 here is CASSQGGGSYEQYF. The CDR3, as DNA: TGCGCCAGCAGCCAGGGAGGGGGATCATACGAGCAGTACTTC.

This chain connects TRBV5-4 to TRBJ1-1; TRBD1 aligns across 9 bases. Germline V gene sequence: CDR1 SGHNT, CDR2 YYREEE (reference sequence). V was clipped by 2 bases and J by 1 base; unmatched bases: 9. CDR3 length: 17 residues. The DNA for the CDR3 is TGTGCCAGCAGCTTAGGAGGACAGGGGATTGGGAACACTGAAGCTTTCTTT. Amino acids: CASSLGGQGIGNTEAFF.